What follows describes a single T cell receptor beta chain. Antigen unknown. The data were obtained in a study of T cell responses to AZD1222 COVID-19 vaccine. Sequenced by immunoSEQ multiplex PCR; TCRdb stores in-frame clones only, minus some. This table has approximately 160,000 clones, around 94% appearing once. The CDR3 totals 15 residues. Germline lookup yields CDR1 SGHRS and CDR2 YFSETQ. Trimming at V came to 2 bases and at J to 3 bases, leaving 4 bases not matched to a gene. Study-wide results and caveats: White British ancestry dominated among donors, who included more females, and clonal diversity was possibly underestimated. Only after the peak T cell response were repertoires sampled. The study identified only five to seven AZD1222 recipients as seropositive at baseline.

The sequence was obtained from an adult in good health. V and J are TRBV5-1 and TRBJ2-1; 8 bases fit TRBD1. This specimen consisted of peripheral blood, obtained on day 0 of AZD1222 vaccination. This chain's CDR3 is CASSLGDRSYNEQFF. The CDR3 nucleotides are TGCGCCAGCAGCTTAGGGGACAGGAGCTACAATGAGCAGTTCTTC.